This T cell receptor (beta chain) derives from a study of shared clonotypes between healthy human individuals. Overall study: In total, the donors were a couple of women and a few men aged 18 to 49. Regarding the study as a whole: Non-shared clonotypes were found to have lower generation probabilities than the clonotypes that were shared by all four of the sorted-subset donors.

Libraries were prepared by immunoSEQ multiplex PCR; TCRdb keeps only in-frame clonotypes and omits some of them. The sample includes roughly 2 million clones, 95% seen only once; the top ten take more than 0.1%. Notes on this clone: Its antigen is unidentified.

The source material was naive CD4+ T cells sorted from blood. Noted subset: CD45RA+ positively selected. This TCR was sampled from a man younger than 30 in good health.

This chain's CDR3 is CASSARHWANVLTF. CDR3 sequence (DNA): TGTGCCAGCAGCGCACGACACTGGGCCAACGTCCTGACTTTC. This chain joins TRBV9 and TRBJ2-6; D gene unclear. V was pared by 3 bases and J by 5 bases, with 9 bases between. Germline loops: CDR1 SGDLS, CDR2 YYNGEE. This CDR3 is built from 14 residues. The full variable domain, completed using reference TRBV9 and TRBJ2-6, is DSGVTQTPKHLITATGQRVTLRCSPRSGDLSVYWYQQSLDQGLQFLIQYYNGEERAKGNILERFSAQQFPDLHSELNLSSLELGDSALYFCASSARHWANVLTFGAGSRLTVL.